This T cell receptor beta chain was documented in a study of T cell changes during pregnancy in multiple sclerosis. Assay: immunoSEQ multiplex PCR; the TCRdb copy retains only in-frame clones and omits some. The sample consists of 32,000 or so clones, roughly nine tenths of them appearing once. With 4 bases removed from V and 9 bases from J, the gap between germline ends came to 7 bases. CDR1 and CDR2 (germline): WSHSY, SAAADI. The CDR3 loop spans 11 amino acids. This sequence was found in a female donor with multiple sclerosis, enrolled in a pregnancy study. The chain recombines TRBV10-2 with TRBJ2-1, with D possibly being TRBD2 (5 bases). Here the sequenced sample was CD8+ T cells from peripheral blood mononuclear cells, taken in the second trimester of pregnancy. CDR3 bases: TGCGCCAGCAGTGTAGGAGGTGAGCAGTTCTTC. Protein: CASSVGGEQFF.